The 22 T cell receptor beta chains below all came from one sample that was sequenced in a study of T cells after yellow fever vaccination. TCRdb analysed the 5' RACE reads with MiXCR anew, one entry per CDR3 protein. The sample holds 300,000 to 400,000 distinct CDR3 sequences, roughly 4% seen once. This specimen consisted of PBMCs, obtained 5 days after the yellow fever booster vaccination. The receptor source for this set is a man in his late teens or twenties who received the YFV17D yellow fever vaccine.

The chain combines TRBV4-3 with TRBJ1-3, with 7 positions matching TRBD1. This CDR3 has 16 amino acids. Per the germline V gene, CDR1 is LGHNA and CDR2 is YSLEER. V shed 4 bases, J shed 0 bases, and the junction held 6 bases outside the gene matches. CDR3 amino acids: CASSRSWTGSGNTIYF. CDR3 coding DNA: TGCGCCAGCAGCCGTAGTTGGACAGGCTCTGGAAACACCATATATTTT.

The chain recombines TRBV7-9 with TRBJ1-2; 7 nucleotides align to TRBD1. The germline V gene has CDR1 SEHNR and CDR2 FQNEAQ (reference sequence). The CDR3 sequence is 17 residues long. V shed 7 bases and J 5 bases; nucleotides not matched to a gene: 19. The DNA of the CDR3 is TGTGCCAGCACCCGGGGACTACAGGGGATGCGGTTATATGGCTACACCTTC. This translates into CASTRGLQGMRLYGYTF.

This clonotype was observed a few times. J is TRBJ2-2 and V is TRBV7-3; D gene ambiguous. Looked up from germline, CDR1 is SGHTA and CDR2 is FQGTGA. V lost 5 bases to trimming and J lost 10 bases, with 11 bases between them. This CDR3 has 12 residues. CDR3 residues: CASSPSGEELFF. The CDR3 bases are TGTGCCAGCAGCCCGAGTGGTGAGGAGCTGTTTTTT.

This chain uses TRBV15 with TRBJ2-1, with a tentative D call TRBD1 (6 bases). Looked up from germline, CDR1 is LNHNV and CDR2 is YYDKDF (reference sequence). Trimming took 6 bases from V and 2 from J, leaving 14 bases between them. This CDR3 has 15 amino acids. This CDR3 is CATRVRPGAYNEQFF. In nucleotides, the CDR3 is TGTGCCACCAGGGTCCGGCCAGGGGCCTACAATGAGCAGTTCTTC.

The V gene is TRBV19, the J gene TRBJ2-5, with a weak D call TRBD2 (5 bases). Trimming cost V 5 bases and J 4 bases, with 14 bases left between them. This CDR3 comprises 14 residues. CDR1 is LNHDA, CDR2 SQIVND, per germline (reference sequence). The CDR3, as DNA: TGTGCCAGTAGTGAGGAGGCCAGGAGAGAGACCCAGTACTTC. This gives the protein CASSEEARRETQYF.

The sample holds many counts of this clonotype. The chain is built from TRBV5-6 and TRBJ2-3, with 11 bases matching TRBD1. Trimming cost V 0 bases and J 4 bases; bases outside gene matches: 13. This CDR3 has 19 amino acids. CDR1 is SGHDT and CDR2 is YYEEEE in the germline V gene. CDR3 loop: CASSLGQVLDRGRPDTQYF. The CDR3 DNA is TGTGCCAGCAGCTTGGGCCAGGTGTTGGACAGGGGGCGTCCAGATACGCAGTATTTT.

This clonotype was counted between two and nine times. The chain links TRBV5-1 to TRBJ2-7, with 9 nucleotides matching TRBD1. CDR3 size: 15 residues. The J segment lost 3 bases and the V segment lost 0 bases, leaving 4 bases of the junction unmatched. Germline V gives CDR1 SGHRS, CDR2 YFSETQ. The CDR3 DNA is TGCGCCAGCAGCTTGGGGGACAGGGTCAACTACGAGCAGTACGTC. This translates into CASSLGDRVNYEQYV.

The V and J genes are TRBV7-3 and TRBJ2-2, with D unresolved. With 5 bases removed from V and 0 bases from J, the gap between germline ends came to 13 bases. The CDR3 totals 16 residues. CDR1 and CDR2 (germline): SGHTA, FQGTGA. CDR3 loop: CASSPNGPANTGELFF. CDR3 nucleotide sequence: TGTGCCAGCAGCCCAAATGGACCCGCGAACACCGGGGAGCTGTTTTTT.

The chain has TRBV3-1 and TRBJ1-1; 8 bases fit TRBD1. Germline CDR1 is LGHDT and CDR2 is YNNKEL (reference sequence). The V and J ends lost 4 bases and 3 bases, in that order; junction bases with no gene match: 4. The length of the CDR3 is 14 residues. This CDR3 is CASSLQGVYTEAFF. For the CDR3, the DNA is TGTGCCAGCAGCCTACAGGGGGTGTACACTGAAGCTTTCTTT.

This chain uses TRBV5-4 with TRBJ2-5, with 10 nucleotides matching TRBD1. V trimming: 4 bases; J trimming: 3 bases; junction bases outside the gene matches: 6. The CDR3 length is 15 residues. Germline CDR1 and CDR2: SGHNT and YYREEE (reference sequence). CDR3 DNA: TGTGCCAGCAGCCTGATGGGGACAGGGGAAGAGACCCAGTACTTC. Translated: CASSLMGTGEETQYF.

This clonotype showed up just a few times. The rearrangement joins TRBV10-3 to TRBJ1-2; 10 bases are a match to TRBD1. The CDR3 loop spans 13 amino acids. The J segment lost 7 bases and the V segment lost 6 bases, leaving 5 bases of the junction unmatched. Germline CDR1 ENHRY, CDR2 SYGVKD. CDR3 residues: CAISTDRGVGYTF. CDR3 nucleotides: TGTGCCATCAGCACGGACAGGGGGGTTGGCTACACCTTC.

This clonotype was seen repeatedly, ten times or more. V and J are TRBV7-9 and TRBJ1-1; TRBD1 might be the D (6 bases). The CDR3 covers 12 residues. CDR1 SEHNR and CDR2 FQNEAQ come from the germline V gene (reference sequence). Trimming removed 3 bases from V and 10 bases from J, with 12 bases in between. This CDR3 is CASSLTGLTAFF. DNA of the CDR3: TGTGCCAGCAGCTTGACAGGCCTGACAGCTTTCTTT. The full variable domain, its missing parts supplied by reference TRBV7-9 and TRBJ1-1, is DTGVSQNPRHKITKRGQNVTFRCDPISEHNRLYWYRQTLGQGPEFLTYFQNEAQLEKSRLLSDRFSAERPKGSFSTLEIQRTEQGDSAMYLCASSLTGLTAFFGQGTRLTVV.

The chain couples TRBV5-1 to TRBJ2-1; 8 nucleotides match TRBD2. The J segment lost 5 bases and the V segment lost 4 bases, leaving 2 bases of the junction unmatched. The CDR3 runs to 13 residues. Germline values: CDR1 SGHRS, CDR2 YFSETQ. The CDR3 nucleotides read TGCGCCAGCAGCCCCGGGGGGGACAATGAGCAGTTCTTC. This gives the protein CASSPGGDNEQFF. Drawing the rest from reference TRBV5-1 and TRBJ2-1, the complete variable domain is KAGVTQTPRYLIKTRGQQVTLSCSPISGHRSVSWYQQTPGQGLQFLFEYFSETQRNKGNFPGRFSGRQFSNSRSEMNVSTLELGDSALYLCASSPGGDNEQFFGPGTRLTVL.

This clonotype showed up just a few times. The chain links TRBV6-6 to TRBJ2-5; TRBD2 aligns across 14 bases. V trimming: 3 bases; J trimming: 1 base; junction bases outside the gene matches: 4. CDR3 size: 17 residues. Per the germline V gene, CDR1 is MNHNY and CDR2 is SVGAGI (reference sequence). CDR3 DNA sequence: TGTGCCAGCAGTTATGGACTAGCGGGGGGTTTCCAAGAGACCCAGTACTTC. Amino acids: CASSYGLAGGFQETQYF.

This clonotype was observed a few times. The chain combines TRBV7-6 with TRBJ2-1; 12 nucleotides line up with TRBD2. CDR1 and CDR2 (germline): SGHVS, FNYEAQ. The CDR3 length is 21 residues. Trimming removed 2 bases from V and 0 bases from J; junction bases left unmatched: 14. In DNA, the CDR3 is TGTGCCAGCAGCTTAACTTTGACTAGCGGGGGAATGATCAGCTCCTACAATGAGCAGTTCTTC. Its translation is CASSLTLTSGGMISSYNEQFF.

This clonotype was picked up a small number of times. The chain has TRBV12-3 or TRBV12-4 and TRBJ1-2; perhaps TRBD1 as D (5 bases). The CDR3 length is 14 residues. Trimming stripped 6 bases from V and 0 bases from J, with 11 bases between. CDR3 in amino acids: CASSLQDANYGYTF. In DNA form, the CDR3 reads TGTGCCAGCAGCTTACAGGATGCTAACTATGGCTACACCTTC.

This clonotype was recorded at least ten times. The chain is built from TRBV7-9 and TRBJ2-1, with a weak D call TRBD2 (6 bases). The germline gives CDR1 SEHNR, CDR2 FQNEAQ (reference sequence). V dropped 2 bases and J dropped 10 bases, with 9 bases sitting between them. The CDR3 runs to 12 residues. The CDR3 DNA follows: TGTGCCAGCAGCTTATGGGGGGTCGAGCAGTTCTTC. Protein sequence: CASSLWGVEQFF.

The V and J genes are TRBV18 and TRBJ1-3; 9 positions match TRBD1. The CDR3 extends over 16 amino acids. Germline values: CDR1 KGHSH, CDR2 LQKENI. The trim removed 2 bases at V and 1 base at J, leaving 3 bases unmatched. The CDR3 DNA reads TGTGCCAGCTCACCATCGGGACAGGGTTCTGGAAACACCATATATTTT. Amino acid sequence: CASSPSGQGSGNTIYF.

This clonotype turned up a few times. The chain couples TRBV7-9 to TRBJ1-1; possible D gene TRBD1, 5 bases. The CDR3 totals 12 residues. Germline lookup yields CDR1 SEHNR and CDR2 FQNEAQ (reference sequence). V dropped 7 bases and J dropped 4 bases, with 10 bases sitting between them. The chain's CDR3 is CASNLGGTEAFF. The CDR3 DNA reads TGTGCCAGCAACCTGGGGGGCACTGAAGCTTTCTTT.

The chain is built from TRBV5-5 and TRBJ1-1; D remains unclear. The CDR3 has 14 amino acids. Trimming removed 4 bases at V and 1 base at J, with 11 bases between. Germline loops: CDR1 SGHKS, CDR2 YYEKEE (reference sequence). CDR3 sequence (DNA): TGTGCCAGCAGCCCAACACACGAGAACACTGAAGCTTTCTTT. It is translated as CASSPTHENTEAFF.

This clonotype was found many times. Here the CDR3 reads CASSQELGRLNQPQHF. DNA for the CDR3: TGCGCCAGCAGCCAAGAGTTAGGGCGGCTCAATCAGCCCCAGCATTTT. The chain links TRBV4-1 to TRBJ1-5; D is unclear. Germline lookup yields CDR1 MGHRA and CDR2 YSYEKL. The length of the CDR3 is 16 residues. The V end was cut by 0 bases, the J end by 3 bases, with 12 bases between.

This chain connects TRBV30 to TRBJ2-7; a weak D match, TRBD1 (6 bases). In germline, CDR1 is GTSNPN, CDR2 SVGIG (reference sequence). The CDR3 spans 13 residues. V was shortened by 2 bases and J by 6 bases, with 14 bases between the two germline ends. CDR3: CAWSPLQGGEQYF. CDR3 bases: TGTGCCTGGAGTCCGTTACAGGGCGGCGAGCAGTACTTC.